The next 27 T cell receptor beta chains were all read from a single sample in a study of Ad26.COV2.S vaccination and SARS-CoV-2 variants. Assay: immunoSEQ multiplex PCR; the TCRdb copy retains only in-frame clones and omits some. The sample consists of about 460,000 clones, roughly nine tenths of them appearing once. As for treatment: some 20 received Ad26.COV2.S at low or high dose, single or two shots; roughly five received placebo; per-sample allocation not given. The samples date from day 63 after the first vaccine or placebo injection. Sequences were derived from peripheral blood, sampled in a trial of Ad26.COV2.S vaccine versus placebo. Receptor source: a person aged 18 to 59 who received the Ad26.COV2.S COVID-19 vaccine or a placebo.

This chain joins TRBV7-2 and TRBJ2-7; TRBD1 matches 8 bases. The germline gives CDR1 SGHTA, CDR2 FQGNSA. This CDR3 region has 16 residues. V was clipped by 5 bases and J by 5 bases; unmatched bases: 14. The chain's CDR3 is CASSQYGQGGGHEQYF. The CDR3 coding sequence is TGTGCCAGCAGCCAATACGGACAGGGAGGCGGCCACGAGCAGTACTTC.

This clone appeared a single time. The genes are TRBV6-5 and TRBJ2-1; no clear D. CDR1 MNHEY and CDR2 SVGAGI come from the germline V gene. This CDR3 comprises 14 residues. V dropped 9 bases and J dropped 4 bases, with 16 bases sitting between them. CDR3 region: CARRRFGSYNEQFF. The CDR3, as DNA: TGTGCCAGACGCAGGTTCGGCTCGTACAATGAGCAGTTCTTC.

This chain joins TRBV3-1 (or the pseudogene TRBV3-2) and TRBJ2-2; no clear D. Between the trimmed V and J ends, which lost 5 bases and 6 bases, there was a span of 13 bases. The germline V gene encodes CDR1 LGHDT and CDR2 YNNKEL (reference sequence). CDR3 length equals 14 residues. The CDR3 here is CASSSSPGPGELFF. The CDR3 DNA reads TGTGCCAGCAGCTCGTCTCCGGGTCCCGGGGAGCTGTTTTTT.

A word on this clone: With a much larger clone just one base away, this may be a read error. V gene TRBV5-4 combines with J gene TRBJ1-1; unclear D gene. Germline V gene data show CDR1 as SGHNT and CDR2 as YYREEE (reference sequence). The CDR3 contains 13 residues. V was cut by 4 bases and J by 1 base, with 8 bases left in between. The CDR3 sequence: CASSPTPNTEAFF. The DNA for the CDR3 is TGTGCCAGCAGCCCGACACCGAACACTGAAGCTTTCTTT.

Written as DNA, the CDR3 is TGCGCCAGCAGCTTGGGGGGCCAGGTAGGGTCCTACGAGCAGTACTTC. Its protein product is CASSLGGQVGSYEQYF. V gene TRBV5-1 combines with J gene TRBJ2-7; a weak D match, TRBD1 (5 bases). CDR1 SGHRS and CDR2 YFSETQ come from the germline V gene. The V and J ends lost 0 bases and 1 base respectively, with 14 bases between them. The CDR3 contains 16 residues.

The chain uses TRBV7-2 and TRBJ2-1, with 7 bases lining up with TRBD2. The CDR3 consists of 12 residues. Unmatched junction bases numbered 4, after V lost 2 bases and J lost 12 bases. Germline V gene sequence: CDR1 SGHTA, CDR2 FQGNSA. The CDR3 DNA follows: TGTGCCAGCAGCTTAAGCGGGGTGGGGCAGTTCTTC. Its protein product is CASSLSGVGQFF.

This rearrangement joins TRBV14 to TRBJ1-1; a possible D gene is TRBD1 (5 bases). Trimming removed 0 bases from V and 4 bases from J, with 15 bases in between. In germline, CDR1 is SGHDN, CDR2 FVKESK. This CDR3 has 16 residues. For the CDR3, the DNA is TGTGCCAGCAGCCAAGATGGAAGGGGCCTGGGCACTGAAGCTTTCTTT. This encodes CASSQDGRGLGTEAFF.

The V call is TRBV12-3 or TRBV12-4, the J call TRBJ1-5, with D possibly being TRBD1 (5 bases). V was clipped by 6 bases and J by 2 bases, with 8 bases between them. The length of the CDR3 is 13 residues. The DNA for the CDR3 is TGTGCCAGCAGAGACAGAGGCAATCAGCCCCAGCATTTT. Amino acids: CASRDRGNQPQHF.

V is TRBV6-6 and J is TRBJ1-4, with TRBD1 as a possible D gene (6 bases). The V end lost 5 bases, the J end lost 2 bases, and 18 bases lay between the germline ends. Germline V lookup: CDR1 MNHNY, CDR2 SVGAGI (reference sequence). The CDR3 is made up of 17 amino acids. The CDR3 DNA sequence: TGTGCCAGCAGTCCACGGGGGCGGACAGCCACTAATGAAAAACTGTTTTTT. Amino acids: CASSPRGRTATNEKLFF.

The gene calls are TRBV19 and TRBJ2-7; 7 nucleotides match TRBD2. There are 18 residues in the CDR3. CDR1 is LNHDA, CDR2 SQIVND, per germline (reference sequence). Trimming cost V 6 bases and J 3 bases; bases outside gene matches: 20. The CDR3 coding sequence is TGTGCCAGTAGCAGGTTTAGCGGGCCCCTTCTCCCCGACTACGAGCAGTACTTC. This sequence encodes CASSRFSGPLLPDYEQYF.

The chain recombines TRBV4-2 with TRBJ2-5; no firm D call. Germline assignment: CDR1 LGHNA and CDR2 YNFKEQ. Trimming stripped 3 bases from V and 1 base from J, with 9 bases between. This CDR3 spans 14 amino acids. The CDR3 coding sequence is TGTGCCAGCAGCCAGGGCCCGACCCAAGAGACCCAGTACTTC. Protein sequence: CASSQGPTQETQYF.

DNA for the CDR3: TGTGCCAGCAGCTTAGGGGGGGCCGGGGGCGATGGCTACACCTTC. Its protein product is CASSLGGAGGDGYTF. The chain is built from TRBV11-2 and TRBJ1-2; TRBD1 might be the D (6 bases). Germline V gene data show CDR1 as SGHAT and CDR2 as FQNNGV. The CDR3 is made up of 15 amino acids. The ends were cut back, 1 base at V and 6 bases at J, with 15 bases in the middle.

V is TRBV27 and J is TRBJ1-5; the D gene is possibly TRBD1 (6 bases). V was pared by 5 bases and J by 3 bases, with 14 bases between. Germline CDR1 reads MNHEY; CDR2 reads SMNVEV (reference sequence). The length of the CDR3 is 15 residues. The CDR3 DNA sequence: TGTGCCAGCAGTCAAGACAGGACCAACAATCAGCCCCAGCATTTT. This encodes CASSQDRTNNQPQHF.

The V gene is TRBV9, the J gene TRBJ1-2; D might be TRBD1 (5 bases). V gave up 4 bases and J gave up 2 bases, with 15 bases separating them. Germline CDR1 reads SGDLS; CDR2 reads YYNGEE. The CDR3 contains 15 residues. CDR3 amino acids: CASSSRGGLNYGYTF. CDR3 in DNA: TGTGCCAGCAGCTCTCGGGGGGGACTGAACTATGGCTACACCTTC.

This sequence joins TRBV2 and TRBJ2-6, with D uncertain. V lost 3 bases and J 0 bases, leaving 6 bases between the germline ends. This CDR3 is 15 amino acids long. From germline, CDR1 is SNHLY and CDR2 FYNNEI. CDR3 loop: CASSEVRSGANVLTF. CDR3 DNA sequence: TGTGCCAGCAGTGAGGTGCGCTCTGGGGCCAACGTCCTGACTTTC. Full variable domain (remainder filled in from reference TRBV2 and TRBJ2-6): EPEVTQTPSHQVTQMGQEVILRCVPISNHLYFYWYRQILGQKVEFLVSFYNNEISEKSEIFDDQFSVERPDGSNFTLKIRSTKLEDSAMYFCASSEVRSGANVLTFGAGSRLTVL.

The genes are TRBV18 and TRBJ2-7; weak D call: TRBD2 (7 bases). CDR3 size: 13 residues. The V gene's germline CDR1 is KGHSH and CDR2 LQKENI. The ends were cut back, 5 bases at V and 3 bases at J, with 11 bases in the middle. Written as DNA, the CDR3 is TGTGCCAGCTCAATCGGGGGGCTCTACGAGCAGTACTTC. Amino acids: CASSIGGLYEQYF.

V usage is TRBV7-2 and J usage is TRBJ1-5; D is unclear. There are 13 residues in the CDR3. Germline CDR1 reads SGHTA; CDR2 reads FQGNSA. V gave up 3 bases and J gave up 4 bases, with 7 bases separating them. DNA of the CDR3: TGTGCCAGCAGCTTTAGGGAAAATCAGCCCCAGCATTTT. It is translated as CASSFRENQPQHF.

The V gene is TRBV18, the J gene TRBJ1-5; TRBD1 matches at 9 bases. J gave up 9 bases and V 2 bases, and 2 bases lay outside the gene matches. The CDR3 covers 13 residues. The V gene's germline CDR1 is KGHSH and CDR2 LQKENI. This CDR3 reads CASSPGGQGPQHF. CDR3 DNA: TGTGCCAGCTCACCAGGGGGACAGGGGCCCCAGCATTTT.

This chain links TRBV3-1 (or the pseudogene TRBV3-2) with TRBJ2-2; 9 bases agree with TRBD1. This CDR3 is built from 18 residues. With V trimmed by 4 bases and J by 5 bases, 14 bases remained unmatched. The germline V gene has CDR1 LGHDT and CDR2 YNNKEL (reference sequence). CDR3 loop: CASSLSGPRQGGTGELFF. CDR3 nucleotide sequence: TGTGCCAGCAGCCTATCGGGACCGAGACAGGGGGGGACCGGGGAGCTGTTTTTT.

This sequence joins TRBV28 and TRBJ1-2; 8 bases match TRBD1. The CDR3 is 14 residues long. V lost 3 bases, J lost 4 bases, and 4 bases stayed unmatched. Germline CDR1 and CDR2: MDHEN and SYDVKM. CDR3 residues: CASSFSGTGYGYTF. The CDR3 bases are TGTGCCAGCAGTTTCTCCGGGACAGGCTATGGCTACACCTTC.

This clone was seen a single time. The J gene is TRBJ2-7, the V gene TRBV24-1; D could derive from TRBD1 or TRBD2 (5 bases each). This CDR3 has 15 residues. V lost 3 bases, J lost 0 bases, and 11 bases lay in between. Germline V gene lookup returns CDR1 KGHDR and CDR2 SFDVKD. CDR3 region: CATSDRDGRSYEQYF. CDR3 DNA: TGTGCCACCAGTGATCGGGACGGGCGCTCCTACGAGCAGTACTTC.

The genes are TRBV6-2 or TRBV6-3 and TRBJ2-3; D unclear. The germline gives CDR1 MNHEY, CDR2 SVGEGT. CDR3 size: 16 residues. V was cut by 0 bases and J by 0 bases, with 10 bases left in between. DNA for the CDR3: TGTGCCAGCAGTTACTCTGGTACCTCTAGCACAGATACGCAGTATTTT. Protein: CASSYSGTSSTDTQYF.

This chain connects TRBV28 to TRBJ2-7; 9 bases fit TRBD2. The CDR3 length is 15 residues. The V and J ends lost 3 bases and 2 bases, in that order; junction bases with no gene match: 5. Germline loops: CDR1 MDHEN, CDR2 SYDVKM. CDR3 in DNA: TGTGCCAGCAGTTTCACGGGACTAGCTACCTACGAGCAGTACTTC. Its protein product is CASSFTGLATYEQYF.

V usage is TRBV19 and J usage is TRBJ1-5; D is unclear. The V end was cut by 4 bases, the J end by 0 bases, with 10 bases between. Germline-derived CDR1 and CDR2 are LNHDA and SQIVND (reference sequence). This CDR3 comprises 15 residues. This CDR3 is CASSTPRYSNQPQHF. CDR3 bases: TGTGCCAGTAGTACCCCACGGTATAGCAATCAGCCCCAGCATTTT.

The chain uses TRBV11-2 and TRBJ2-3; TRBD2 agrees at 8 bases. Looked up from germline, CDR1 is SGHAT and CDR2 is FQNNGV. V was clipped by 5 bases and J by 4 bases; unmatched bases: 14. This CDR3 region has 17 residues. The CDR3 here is CASSPRPAGGGADTQYF. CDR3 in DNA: TGTGCCAGCAGCCCTAGACCTGCGGGAGGAGGCGCAGATACGCAGTATTTT.

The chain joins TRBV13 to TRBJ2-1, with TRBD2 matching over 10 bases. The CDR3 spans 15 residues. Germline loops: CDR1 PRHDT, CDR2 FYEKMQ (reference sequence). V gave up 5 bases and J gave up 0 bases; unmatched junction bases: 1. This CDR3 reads CASSPSGSSYNEQFF. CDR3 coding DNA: TGTGCCAGCAGCCCTAGCGGGAGCTCCTACAATGAGCAGTTCTTC.

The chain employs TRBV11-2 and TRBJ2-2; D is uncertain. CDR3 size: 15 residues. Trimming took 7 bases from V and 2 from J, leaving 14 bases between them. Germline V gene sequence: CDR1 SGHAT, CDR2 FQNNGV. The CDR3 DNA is TGTGCCAGCATCGCCCGGACCGTCAACACCGGGGAGCTGTTTTTT. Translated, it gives CASIARTVNTGELFF.